What follows is one T cell receptor beta chain and its context. Its target antigen remains unknown. Nothing much larger sits one base from this clone, and base qualities are not available. The immunoSEQ Assay, a bias-controlled multiplex PCR, was used to amplify TCRbeta CDR3 regions from genomic DNA. The paper's data handling went like this. Nucleated cell counts per sample were estimated from amplification of reference gene primers within the assay. To quantify the absolute abundance of each unique TCRbeta CDR3 rearrangement, sequence reads were collapsed and filtered. For each sample, productive Simpson clonality was calculated by taking the square root of Simpson's diversity index across productive rearrangements. Not all clones reach the TCRdb copy of this immuneACCESS table, which keeps in-frame sequences only. Checked studies attribute under half of the gap to unresolved V genes and leave the rest unexplained. D and trimming were read from the DNA, whereas the V and J calls and clone size are those reported in that table. Here the sample has 250,000 or so clones; roughly 85% occur a single time. The top ten constitute around 3.3% of the sample.

Per the germline V gene, SGHTA is the CDR1 and FQGNSA is the CDR2. Trimmed from V: 5 bases; trimmed from J: 9 bases; junction bases lacking a gene match: 8. Reading from cysteine to phenylalanine, the CDR3 counts 15 amino acids. Solely the CDR3 DNA is kept, with 45 bases framed from the first base. This sample is part of a study of blood T cell repertoires in COVID-19 (dated by TCRdb to 2019 to 2021). In terms of the full investigation: The collaborator samples originated in the United States, Italy and Spain and spanned the acute and convalescent phases of COVID-19. The prospective study material was composed of cDNA or gDNA derived from T cells, B-cell-depleted T cells, or PBMCs. Deeply sampled blood TCRbeta repertoires from subjects exposed to, actively infected with, or recovered from COVID-19 were included in the dataset. The repertoires were made available in a free public database intended to serve as a resource for research on the immune response to SARS-CoV-2. Samples were obtained from the ongoing ImmuneRACE study (first 160 participants) and from about 1,300 subjects provided by 6 global collaborators. Sample metadata almost always included a de-identified subject ID, COVID-19 status, age in years and sex. Where available, HLA class I and class II types were obtained from metadata supplied by the sample provider rather than from assay-based typing.

Results and caveats for the whole study, not just this receptor: How much clinical and demographic metadata was included differed by source and by participant, and the metadata was provided uncurated.

Collaborating institutions collected whole blood in K2EDTA tubes following their own protocols. For TCRbeta analysis, collaborators shipped samples as frozen whole blood, isolated PBMCs, or DNA extracted from either of those sample types. The receptor chain draws on TRBV7-2 and TRBJ2-1, and 12 bases in between align with TRBD2. Sequences were obtained from peripheral blood. This receptor was identified in a woman under 30 with acute or convalescent COVID-19. The base sequence is TGTGCCAGCAGCCAAGAGACTAGCGGGGGACGTGAGCAGTTCTTC. Protein translation: CASSQETSGGREQFF.